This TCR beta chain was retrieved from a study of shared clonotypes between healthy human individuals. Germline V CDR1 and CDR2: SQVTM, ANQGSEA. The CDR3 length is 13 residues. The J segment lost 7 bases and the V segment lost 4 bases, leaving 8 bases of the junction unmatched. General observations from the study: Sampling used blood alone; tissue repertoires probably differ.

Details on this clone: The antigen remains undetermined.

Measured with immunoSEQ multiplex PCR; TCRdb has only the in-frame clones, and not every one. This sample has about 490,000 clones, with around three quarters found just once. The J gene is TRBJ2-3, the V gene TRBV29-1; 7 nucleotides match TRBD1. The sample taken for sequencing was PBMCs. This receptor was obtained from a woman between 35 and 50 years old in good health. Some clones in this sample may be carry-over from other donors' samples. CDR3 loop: CSVGDSFANTQYF. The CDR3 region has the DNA TGCAGCGTTGGGGACAGTTTTGCCAATACGCAGTATTTT.